The 19 T cell receptor beta chains presented below share a single source sample, sequenced in a study of beta chain features in type 1 diabetes. The isolated RNA, all of it, was reverse transcribed, so expressed TCRB transcripts were what got sequenced. The assay was immunoSEQ multiplex PCR, and TCRdb's table has in-frame clones only and misses some. The sample has 130,000 to 150,000 clones, 40% to 55% seen once. Sequencing was done on a sample of Tregs from blood. Receptors were obtained from a man aged 18 to 35 in good health.

V gene TRBV19 combines with J gene TRBJ1-6; weak D call: TRBD1 (6 bases). In germline, CDR1 is LNHDA, CDR2 SQIVND (reference sequence). The ends were cut back, 5 bases at V and 8 bases at J, with 16 bases in the middle. The CDR3 loop spans 15 amino acids. CDR3 nucleotide sequence: TGTGCCAGTAGTGCCCTGGGGGGGGGCGATTCACCCCTCCACTTT. Translated: CASSALGGGDSPLHF. Combining the CDR3 with reference TRBV19 and TRBJ1-6 gives the whole variable domain DGGITQSPKYLFRKEGQNVTLSCEQNLNHDAMYWYRQDPGQGLRLIYYSQIVNDFQKGDIAEGYSVSREKKESFPLTVTSAQKNPTAFYLCASSALGGGDSPLHFGNGTRLTVT.

The gene calls are TRBV10-3 and TRBJ1-1; 7 nucleotides line up with TRBD1. The CDR3 totals 15 residues. The germline V gene has CDR1 ENHRY and CDR2 SYGVKD. The J segment lost 0 bases and the V segment lost 6 bases, leaving 7 bases of the junction unmatched. CDR3 protein: CAIRRTGTMNTEAFF. The CDR3 region has the DNA TGTGCCATCAGAAGGACAGGAACTATGAACACTGAAGCTTTCTTT.

This clone was picked up a small number of times. This chain joins TRBV5-1 and TRBJ2-7; D possibly corresponds to TRBD2 (5 bases). Trimming stripped 2 bases from V and 4 bases from J, with 19 bases between. CDR1 SGHRS and CDR2 YFSETQ come from the germline V gene. The CDR3 spans 16 residues. This CDR3 reads CASSLLAGLGRYEQYF. In DNA form, the CDR3 reads TGCGCCAGCAGCTTACTTGCAGGACTGGGGAGATACGAGCAGTACTTC.

The chain combines TRBV6-5 with TRBJ2-7, with 9 bases lining up with TRBD2. CDR3 length equals 15 residues. Trimming at V came to 0 bases and at J to 5 bases, leaving 5 bases not matched to a gene. Germline V gene data show CDR1 as MNHEY and CDR2 as SVGAGI. The CDR3 protein is CASSYSASGTHEQYF. CDR3 nucleotide sequence: TGTGCCAGCAGTTACTCCGCTAGCGGGACCCACGAGCAGTACTTC.

This clone was seen only a few times. The chain has TRBV29-1 and TRBJ1-1; D is ambiguous. V was pared by 7 bases and J by 0 bases, with 18 bases between. The CDR3 totals 15 residues. Per germline, CDR1 SQVTM and CDR2 ANQGSEA. CDR3 sequence (DNA): TGCAGCGCCCGGTCTTATAGCTGGATGAACACTGAAGCTTTCTTT. Encoded protein: CSARSYSWMNTEAFF.

In its sample, this clone was seen a few times. This chain joins TRBV19 and TRBJ1-2, with TRBD1 as a possible D gene (5 bases). V was trimmed by 11 bases and J by 0 bases, leaving 10 bases between them. The CDR3 loop spans 12 amino acids. Germline CDR1 LNHDA, CDR2 SQIVND (reference sequence). CDR3 in amino acids: CAGHSSNYGYTF. The CDR3 DNA sequence: TGTGCCGGACACAGCTCTAACTATGGCTACACCTTC.

V usage is TRBV6-1 and J usage is TRBJ1-5; 8 bases agree with TRBD1. The CDR3 runs to 14 residues. V lost 2 bases and J lost 7; bases outside the gene matches: 4. CDR1 and CDR2 (germline): MNHNS, SASEGT. Here the CDR3 reads CASSENRGNQPQHF. Written as DNA, the CDR3 is TGTGCCAGCAGTGAAAACAGGGGGAACCAGCCCCAGCATTTT.

The V and J genes are TRBV14 and TRBJ2-3; 7 bases line up with TRBD2. This CDR3 region has 14 residues. The ends lost 4 bases at V and 2 bases at J; junction bases unmatched: 3. Germline loops: CDR1 SGHDN, CDR2 FVKESK. Here the CDR3 reads CASSRGGATDTQYF. The CDR3, as DNA: TGTGCCAGCAGCCGGGGAGGGGCCACAGATACGCAGTATTTT. The variable domain in full, completed from reference TRBV14 and TRBJ2-3, reads EAGVTQFPSHSVIEKGQTVTLRCDPISGHDNLYWYRRVMGKEIKFLLHFVKESKQDESGMPNNRFLAERTGGTYSTLKVQPAELEDSGVYFCASSRGGATDTQYFGPGTRLTVL.

This chain links TRBV5-1 with TRBJ2-1, with D tentatively TRBD2 (5 bases). V was clipped by 3 bases and J by 0 bases, with 10 bases between them. CDR3 length: 15 residues. CDR1 and CDR2 from the germline V gene are SGHRS and YFSETQ. The CDR3 DNA reads as TGCGCCAGCAGCTCGGAGCGGAGCTCCTACAATGAGCAGTTCTTC. This codes for CASSSERSSYNEQFF.

The chain has TRBV27 and TRBJ2-7; 9 nucleotides align to TRBD2. Germline CDR1 reads MNHEY; CDR2 reads SMNVEV (reference sequence). There are 14 residues in the CDR3. Unmatched junction bases numbered 3, after V lost 2 bases and J lost 4 bases. In DNA form, the CDR3 reads TGTGCCAGCAGTTTAGCGGGAGGGGTTTACGAGCAGTACTTC. Its translation: CASSLAGGVYEQYF.

This clone was found a few times. The chain is built from TRBV7-3 and TRBJ2-3; a weak D match, TRBD1 (5 bases). V lost 4 bases and J lost 1, with 15 bases in between. The CDR3 has 16 residues. CDR1 is SGHTA, CDR2 FQGTGA, per germline. The CDR3 sequence: CASSSSLGRGTDTQYF. CDR3 coding DNA: TGTGCCAGCAGCTCAAGTCTGGGCAGGGGCACAGATACGCAGTATTTT.

This clone came up a few times. The J gene is TRBJ2-7, the V gene TRBV6-6; maybe TRBD1 (5 bases). V was pared by 2 bases and J by 4 bases, with 15 bases between. The CDR3 runs to 15 residues. Germline CDR1 and CDR2: MNHNY and SVGAGI (reference sequence). DNA for the CDR3: TGTGCCAGCAGTTACGGGGCCGGTAGAGTTTACGAGCAGTACTTC. Translated: CASSYGAGRVYEQYF.

This clone has just a few counts. J is TRBJ2-7 and V is TRBV9, with TRBD2 identical over 9 bases. V shed 0 bases, J shed 2 bases, and the junction held 9 bases outside the gene matches. Per germline, CDR1 SGDLS and CDR2 YYNGEE. This CDR3 has 17 residues. The CDR3 region has the DNA TGTGCCAGCAGCGTAGAAGGGACTAGCCATTCCCCCTACGAGCAGTACTTC. Protein sequence: CASSVEGTSHSPYEQYF.

The chain couples TRBV14 to TRBJ1-4; 7 bases agree with TRBD1. V dropped 4 bases and J dropped 0; count of bases not matched to a gene: 11. The CDR3 loop spans 18 amino acids. CDR1 is SGHDN, CDR2 FVKESK, per germline. CDR3 amino acids: CASSPSTGFRATNEKLFF. In DNA, the CDR3 is TGTGCCAGCAGCCCATCGACAGGGTTCAGAGCAACTAATGAAAAACTGTTTTTT. Full variable domain (remainder filled in from reference TRBV14 and TRBJ1-4): EAGVTQFPSHSVIEKGQTVTLRCDPISGHDNLYWYRRVMGKEIKFLLHFVKESKQDESGMPNNRFLAERTGGTYSTLKVQPAELEDSGVYFCASSPSTGFRATNEKLFFGSGTQLSVL.

This clone has only one observation. The chain employs TRBV13 and TRBJ1-4; TRBD1 is a possible D gene (5 bases). CDR3 length equals 15 residues. Trimming left V 2 bases short and J 6 bases short, with 13 bases between. CDR1 is PRHDT, CDR2 FYEKMQ, per germline (reference sequence). The CDR3 is CASSLRRASYEKLFF. The CDR3 coding sequence is TGTGCCAGCAGCTTACGCAGGGCGTCGTATGAAAAACTGTTTTTT. Full variable domain (missing parts from reference TRBV13 and TRBJ1-4): AAGVIQSPRHLIKEKRETATLKCYPIPRHDTVYWYQQGPGQDPQFLISFYEKMQSDKGSIPDRFSAQQFSDYHSELNMSSLELGDSALYFCASSLRRASYEKLFFGSGTQLSVL.

This clone was detected only a few times. This chain links TRBV6-1 with TRBJ1-1, with 9 bases that match TRBD1. CDR3 length: 14 residues. Germline assignment: CDR1 MNHNS and CDR2 SASEGT. Germline trimming cut 6 bases from V and 5 bases from J; bases unmatched to any gene: 7. CDR3 region: CASSPQGAGTEAFF. CDR3 DNA: TGTGCCAGCAGCCCACAGGGGGCAGGGACTGAAGCTTTCTTT.

The V and J genes are TRBV9 and TRBJ2-2; D perhaps matches TRBD1 (5 bases). V shed 9 bases and J shed 2 bases, with 11 bases lying between them. The CDR3 covers 13 residues. Germline CDR1 SGDLS, CDR2 YYNGEE. CDR3 sequence reads: CAMWTFNTGELFF. In nucleotides, the CDR3 is TGTGCCATGTGGACATTTAACACCGGGGAGCTGTTTTTT.

This clone has just a few counts. This chain uses TRBV4-3 with TRBJ2-2; D might be TRBD2 (6 bases). The CDR3 spans 15 residues. The germline V gene encodes CDR1 LGHNA and CDR2 YSLEER. Trimming removed 1 base at V and 8 bases at J, with 14 bases between. This CDR3 is CASSQVPGLFGELFF. The CDR3 bases are TGCGCCAGCAGCCAAGTTCCGGGACTCTTTGGGGAGCTGTTTTTT.

The chain recombines TRBV2 with TRBJ2-1, with 12 bases matching TRBD2. V shed 6 bases, J shed 7 bases, and the junction held 4 bases outside the gene matches. Germline assignment: CDR1 SNHLY and CDR2 FYNNEI. The CDR3 loop spans 14 amino acids. This CDR3 is CASSPSGGANEQFF. The CDR3 DNA reads TGTGCCAGCAGCCCTAGCGGGGGGGCAAATGAGCAGTTCTTC. Combining the CDR3 with reference TRBV2 and TRBJ2-1 gives the whole variable domain EPEVTQTPSHQVTQMGQEVILRCVPISNHLYFYWYRQILGQKVEFLVSFYNNEISEKSEIFDDQFSVERPDGSNFTLKIRSTKLEDSAMYFCASSPSGGANEQFFGPGTRLTVL.